This entry lists 18 T cell receptor beta chains sequenced from one sample in a study of shared clonotypes between healthy human individuals. Method: immunoSEQ multiplex PCR; TCRdb's copy keeps in-frame clones and lacks some. The table records around 1,000,000 clones, 70% to 80% of them present only once. Sequencing was done on a sample of memory CD4+ T cells from PBMCs. Documented subset: CD45RA-negative fraction. The receptors were gathered from a man younger than 30 in good health. Some clones in this sample may be carry-over from other donors' samples.

This sequence joins TRBV5-8 and TRBJ2-1; D ambiguous. The germline V gene encodes CDR1 SGHTS and CDR2 YDEGEE. V was clipped by 1 base and J by 4 bases, with 18 bases between them. CDR3 length: 17 residues. The CDR3 sequence: CASSLTEHTALYNEQFF. CDR3 DNA: TGTGCCAGCAGCTTGACCGAACATACGGCCTTGTACAATGAGCAGTTCTTC.

The sample holds a few counts of this clone. The chain has TRBV18 and TRBJ1-2; 7 bases are shared with TRBD1. V lost 6 bases to trimming and J lost 8 bases; unmatched junction nucleotides: 9. Germline V gene data show CDR1 as KGHSH and CDR2 as LQKENI. CDR3 length: 13 residues. The CDR3 reads CASSLTGTPGYTF. In nucleotides, the CDR3 is TGTGCCAGCTCGCTGACAGGGACGCCGGGCTACACCTTC.

V usage is TRBV7-6 and J usage is TRBJ1-2; D gene unclear. The CDR3 is made up of 12 amino acids. Per the germline V gene, CDR1 is SGHVS and CDR2 is FNYEAQ. V gave up 1 base and J gave up 6 bases, with 6 bases separating them. Here the CDR3 reads CASSLDGDGYTF. The DNA of the CDR3 is TGTGCCAGCAGCTTAGACGGGGATGGCTACACCTTC.

The rearrangement links TRBV30 to TRBJ1-3, with D hard to call. Trimming removed 5 bases from V and 1 base from J, with 12 bases in between. CDR3 length: 14 amino acids. Germline-derived CDR1 and CDR2 are GTSNPN and SVGIG (reference sequence). CDR3 loop: CAWALGGSGNTIYF. Written as DNA, the CDR3 is TGTGCCTGGGCCCTCGGAGGGTCTGGAAACACCATATATTTT.

This clone has just one count. The chain recombines TRBV7-3 with TRBJ1-1; D possibly corresponds to TRBD1 (5 bases). V lost 5 bases and J lost 4, with 14 bases in between. The CDR3 has 14 residues. Germline loops: CDR1 SGHTA, CDR2 FQGTGA. This chain's CDR3 is CASSPGGRGTEAFF. CDR3 DNA sequence: TGTGCCAGCAGCCCCGGGGGTCGGGGCACTGAAGCTTTCTTT.

The chain joins TRBV6-6 to TRBJ1-1, with D unresolved. Germline CDR1 reads MNHNY; CDR2 reads SVGAGI (reference sequence). V dropped 6 bases and J dropped 4 bases, with 9 bases sitting between them. The CDR3 spans 12 residues. CDR3 sequence reads: CASSPRSTEAFF. DNA for the CDR3: TGTGCCAGCAGCCCCAGGAGCACTGAAGCTTTCTTT.

This chain uses TRBV6-1 with TRBJ2-1; TRBD2 matches at 9 bases. Per the germline V gene, CDR1 is MNHNS and CDR2 is SASEGT. Trimming removed 7 bases from V and 6 bases from J; junction bases left unmatched: 7. The CDR3 runs to 14 residues. The CDR3 region has the DNA TGTGCCAGCACCAGGGGACTAGCTGGCAATGAGCAGTTCTTC. Translated, it gives CASTRGLAGNEQFF.

The J gene is TRBJ2-5, the V gene TRBV29-1; 8 bases are a match to TRBD1. Germline-derived CDR1 and CDR2 are SQVTM and ANQGSEA. V lost 7 bases, J lost 4 bases, and 8 bases stayed unmatched. This CDR3 has 13 residues. CDR3 coding DNA: TGCAGCGGTATAACCGGGACAGGAGAGACCCAGTACTTC. Protein: CSGITGTGETQYF. Full variable domain (remainder filled in from reference TRBV29-1 and TRBJ2-5): SAVISQKPSRDICQRGTSLTIQCQVDSQVTMMFWYRQQPGQSLTLIATANQGSEATYESGFVIDKFPISRPNLTFSTLTVSNMSPEDSSIYLCSGITGTGETQYFGPGTRLLVL.

This clone was seen once. The gene calls are TRBV29-1 and TRBJ1-2, with 9 bases aligning to TRBD1. V lost 7 bases to trimming and J lost 4 bases; unmatched junction nucleotides: 10. This CDR3 is 14 amino acids long. Germline CDR1 reads SQVTM; CDR2 reads ANQGSEA. For the CDR3, the DNA is TGCAGCGACCGGAAAACAGGGGGCAGCTATGGCTACACCTTC. It specifies CSDRKTGGSYGYTF.

The chain has TRBV10-1 and TRBJ2-3; D may be TRBD1 (5 bases). The length of the CDR3 is 15 residues. The V end was cut by 3 bases, the J end by 0 bases, with 10 bases between. Germline CDR1 is WNHNN and CDR2 is SYGVQD (reference sequence). The CDR3 bases are TGCGCCAGCAGTGATAGGCAGGGAAGCACAGATACGCAGTATTTT. This codes for CASSDRQGSTDTQYF.

Comments on this clone: A read error may be the cause here, since a much bigger clone is one base away. This chain uses TRBV7-9 with TRBJ1-2, with no clear D. Germline V gene lookup returns CDR1 SEHNR and CDR2 FQNEAQ (reference sequence). This CDR3 contains 14 residues. Here the CDR3 reads CASSLGQWNYGYAF. The CDR3 bases are TGTGCCAGCAGCTTAGGCCAGTGGAACTATGGCTACGCCTTC.

The chain joins TRBV7-9 to TRBJ1-1; TRBD1 might be the D (5 bases). V was shortened by 5 bases and J by 7 bases, with 20 bases between the two germline ends. The CDR3 length is 15 residues. Germline V lookup: CDR1 SEHNR, CDR2 FQNEAQ (reference sequence). The CDR3 reads CASSQALQGISEAFF. CDR3 coding DNA: TGTGCCAGCAGCCAGGCCCTGCAGGGTATTAGTGAAGCTTTCTTT.

In its sample, this clone was seen a few times. The chain uses TRBV10-3 and TRBJ2-7; TRBD2 matches 7 bases. CDR3 length: 14 residues. Germline V gene sequence: CDR1 ENHRY, CDR2 SYGVKD. V gave up 0 bases and J gave up 2 bases; unmatched junction bases: 1. The CDR3 reads CAISESTSAYEQYF. The CDR3 DNA sequence: TGTGCCATCAGTGAGTCTACTAGCGCCTACGAGCAGTACTTC.

The chain employs TRBV7-2 and TRBJ1-2, with no clear D. Trimming took 5 bases from V and 1 from J, leaving 11 bases between them. CDR3 length: 14 residues. Germline values: CDR1 SGHTA, CDR2 FQGNSA. The CDR3: CASSRQVFNYGYTF. The CDR3 DNA sequence: TGTGCCAGCAGCCGTCAGGTCTTTAACTATGGCTACACCTTC.

This chain uses TRBV10-1 with TRBJ2-7, with 8 bases identical to TRBD1. The germline V gene encodes CDR1 WNHNN and CDR2 SYGVQD (reference sequence). The length of the CDR3 is 14 residues. V dropped 4 bases and J dropped 0; count of bases not matched to a gene: 2. Written as DNA, the CDR3 is TGCGCCAGCAGTGGACAGGGGAGCTCCTACGAGCAGTACTTC. Translation gives CASSGQGSSYEQYF.

As DNA, the CDR3 is TGTGCCTGGCGACCGACAGGCCGTTTACGCTCTGGGGCCAACGTCCTGACTTTC. Protein: CAWRPTGRLRSGANVLTF. This chain uses TRBV30 with TRBJ2-6, with a weak D call TRBD1 (6 bases). V lost 5 bases and J lost 0, with 20 bases in between. The CDR3 runs 18 residues. The germline V gene encodes CDR1 GTSNPN and CDR2 SVGIG (reference sequence).

The CDR3 coding sequence is TGTGCCAGCAGTCCCGTCGGACAGGGCGGCACCGGGGAGCTGTTTTTT. Translating gives CASSPVGQGGTGELFF. This chain connects TRBV27 to TRBJ2-2, with TRBD1 identical over 8 bases. Looked up from germline, CDR1 is MNHEY and CDR2 is SMNVEV (reference sequence). The junction had 9 bases not matched to a gene; V was cut back by 5 bases and J by 4 bases. The CDR3 has 16 residues.

Note on this clone: The junction does not match germline at one end; this may be a read error. This sample includes further DNA sequences coding for the same CDR3. V and J are TRBV6-6 and TRBJ2-7, with 9 bases lining up with TRBD1. The CDR3 totals 13 residues. Germline assignment: CDR1 MNHNY and CDR2 SVGAGI (reference sequence). The DNA for the CDR3 is TGCGCCAGCAGGTTACAGGGGGCTTACGAGCAGTACTTC. It yields the protein CASRLQGAYEQYF.